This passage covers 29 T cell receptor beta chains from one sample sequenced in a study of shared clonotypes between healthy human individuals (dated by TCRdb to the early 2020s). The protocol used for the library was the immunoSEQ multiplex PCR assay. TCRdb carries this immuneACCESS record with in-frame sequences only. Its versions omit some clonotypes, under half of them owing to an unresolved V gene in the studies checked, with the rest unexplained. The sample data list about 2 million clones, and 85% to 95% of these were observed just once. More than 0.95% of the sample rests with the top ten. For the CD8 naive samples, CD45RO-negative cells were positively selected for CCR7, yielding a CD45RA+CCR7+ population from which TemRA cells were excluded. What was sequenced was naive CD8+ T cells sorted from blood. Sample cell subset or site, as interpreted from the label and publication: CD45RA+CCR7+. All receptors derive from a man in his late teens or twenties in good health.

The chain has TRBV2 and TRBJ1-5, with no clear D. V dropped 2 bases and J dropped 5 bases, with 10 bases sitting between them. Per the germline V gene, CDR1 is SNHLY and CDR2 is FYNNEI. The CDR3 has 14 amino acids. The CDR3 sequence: CASSESFGDQPQHF. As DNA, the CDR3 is TGTGCCAGCAGTGAATCGTTCGGGGATCAGCCCCAGCATTTT.

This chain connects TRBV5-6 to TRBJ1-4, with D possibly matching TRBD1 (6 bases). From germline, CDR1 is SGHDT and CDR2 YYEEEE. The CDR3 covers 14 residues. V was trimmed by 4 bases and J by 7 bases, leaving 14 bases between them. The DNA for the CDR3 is TGTGCCAGCAGCCTAGAGGGGGTTGGTGAAAAACTGTTTTTT. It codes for CASSLEGVGEKLFF.

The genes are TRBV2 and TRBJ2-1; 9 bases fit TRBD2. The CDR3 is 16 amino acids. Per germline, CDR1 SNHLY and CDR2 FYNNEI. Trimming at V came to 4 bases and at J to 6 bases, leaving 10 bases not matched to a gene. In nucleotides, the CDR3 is TGTGCCAGCAGTGGCCCCAGCGGGAGGTTTGTCAATGAGCAGTTCTTC. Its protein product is CASSGPSGRFVNEQFF.

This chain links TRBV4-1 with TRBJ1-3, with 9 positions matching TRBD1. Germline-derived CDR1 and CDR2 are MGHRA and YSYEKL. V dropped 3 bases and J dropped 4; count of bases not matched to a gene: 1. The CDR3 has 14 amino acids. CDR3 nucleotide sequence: TGCGCCAGCAGCCAGGGACAGGGCGGAAACACCATATATTTT. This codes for CASSQGQGGNTIYF.

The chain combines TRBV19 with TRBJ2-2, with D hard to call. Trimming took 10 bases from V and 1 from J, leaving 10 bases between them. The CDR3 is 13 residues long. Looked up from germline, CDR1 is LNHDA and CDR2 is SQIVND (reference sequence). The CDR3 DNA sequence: TGTGCCACCGACCGGTGGAACACCGGGGAGCTGTTTTTT. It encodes CATDRWNTGELFF.

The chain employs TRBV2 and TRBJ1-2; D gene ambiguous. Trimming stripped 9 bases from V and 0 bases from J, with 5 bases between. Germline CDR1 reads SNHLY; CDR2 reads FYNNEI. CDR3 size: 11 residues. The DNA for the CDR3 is TGTGCCAGGCCAGCTAACTATGGCTACACCTTC. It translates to CARPANYGYTF. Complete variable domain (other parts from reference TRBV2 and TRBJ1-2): EPEVTQTPSHQVTQMGQEVILRCVPISNHLYFYWYRQILGQKVEFLVSFYNNEISEKSEIFDDQFSVERPDGSNFTLKIRSTKLEDSAMYFCARPANYGYTFGSGTRLTVV.

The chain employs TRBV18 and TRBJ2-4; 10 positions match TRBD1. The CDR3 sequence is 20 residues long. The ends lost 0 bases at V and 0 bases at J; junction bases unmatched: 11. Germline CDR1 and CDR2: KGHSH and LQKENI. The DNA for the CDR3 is TGTGCCAGCTCACCACCGGTTGGGACAGGGGTACTAAAAGCCAAAAACATTCAGTACTTC. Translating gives CASSPPVGTGVLKAKNIQYF.

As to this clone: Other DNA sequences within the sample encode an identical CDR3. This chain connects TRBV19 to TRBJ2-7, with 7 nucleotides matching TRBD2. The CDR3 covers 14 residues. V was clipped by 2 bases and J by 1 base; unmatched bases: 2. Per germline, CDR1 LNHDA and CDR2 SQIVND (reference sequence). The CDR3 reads CASSITGGSYEQYF. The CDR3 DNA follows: TGTGCCAGTAGTATAACGGGGGGATCCTACGAGCAGTACTTC.

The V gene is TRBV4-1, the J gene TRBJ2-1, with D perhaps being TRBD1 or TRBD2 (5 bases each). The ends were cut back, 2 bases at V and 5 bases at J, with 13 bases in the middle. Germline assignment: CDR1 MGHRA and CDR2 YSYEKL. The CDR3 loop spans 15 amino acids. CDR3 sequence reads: CASSQPGAGNNEQFF. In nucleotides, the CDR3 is TGCGCCAGCAGCCAACCCGGGGCCGGGAACAATGAGCAGTTCTTC.

In DNA, the CDR3 is TGTGCCAGCAGCTTAGTCAGGAGAAATTCCTATAATTCACCCCTCCACTTT. Translating it yields CASSLVRRNSYNSPLHF. The chain carries TRBV7-9 and TRBJ1-6; no reliable D call. This CDR3 contains 17 residues. The V end was cut by 1 base, the J end by 1 base, with 11 bases between. Germline V gives CDR1 SEHNR, CDR2 FQNEAQ (reference sequence).

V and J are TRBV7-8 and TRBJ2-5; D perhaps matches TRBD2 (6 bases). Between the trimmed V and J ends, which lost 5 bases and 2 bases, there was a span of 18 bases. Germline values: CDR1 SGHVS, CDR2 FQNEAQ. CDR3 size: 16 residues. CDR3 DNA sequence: TGTGCCAGCAGCCGAGATCCAGGGACTCCACAAGAGACCCAGTACTTC. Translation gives CASSRDPGTPQETQYF.

The CDR3 loop is CASSEWDEQFF. Written as DNA, the CDR3 is TGTGCCAGCAGTGAATGGGATGAGCAGTTCTTC. This sequence joins TRBV6-1 and TRBJ2-1; D uncertain. The CDR3 has 11 amino acids. Germline lookup yields CDR1 MNHNS and CDR2 SASEGT. The V gene lost 2 bases and the J gene lost 8 bases, with 4 bases spanning the gap.

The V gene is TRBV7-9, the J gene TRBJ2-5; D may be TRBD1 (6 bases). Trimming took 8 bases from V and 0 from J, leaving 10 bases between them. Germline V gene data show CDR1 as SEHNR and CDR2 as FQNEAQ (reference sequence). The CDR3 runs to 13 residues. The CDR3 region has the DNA TGTGCCAGCCACCGGACAGACCAAGAGACCCAGTACTTC. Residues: CASHRTDQETQYF.

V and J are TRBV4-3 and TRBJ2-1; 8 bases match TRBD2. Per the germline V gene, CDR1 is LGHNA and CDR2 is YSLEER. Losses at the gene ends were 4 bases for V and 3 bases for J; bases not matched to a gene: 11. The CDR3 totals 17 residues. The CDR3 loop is CASSPQGTSGYYNEQFF. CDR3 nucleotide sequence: TGCGCCAGCAGCCCCCAAGGAACTAGCGGCTACTACAATGAGCAGTTCTTC.

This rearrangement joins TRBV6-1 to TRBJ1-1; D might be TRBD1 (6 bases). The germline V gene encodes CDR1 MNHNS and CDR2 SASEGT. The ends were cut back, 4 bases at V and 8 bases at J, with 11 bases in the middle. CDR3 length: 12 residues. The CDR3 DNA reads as TGTGCCAGCAGTGTCGGGGGGCAGGAAGCTTTCTTT. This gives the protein CASSVGGQEAFF.

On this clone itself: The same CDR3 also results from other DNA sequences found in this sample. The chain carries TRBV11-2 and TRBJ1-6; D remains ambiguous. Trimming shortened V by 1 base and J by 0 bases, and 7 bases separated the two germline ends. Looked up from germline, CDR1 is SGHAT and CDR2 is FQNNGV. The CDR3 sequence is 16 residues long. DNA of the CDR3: TGTGCCAGCAGCTTAGTCGGGAGCTCCTATAATTCACCCCTCCACTTT. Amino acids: CASSLVGSSYNSPLHF. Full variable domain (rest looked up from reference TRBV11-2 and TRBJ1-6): EAGVAQSPRYKIIEKRQSVAFWCNPISGHATLYWYQQILGQGPKLLIQFQNNGVVDDSQLPKDRFSAERLKGVDSTLKIQPAKLEDSAVYLCASSLVGSSYNSPLHFGNGTRLTVT.

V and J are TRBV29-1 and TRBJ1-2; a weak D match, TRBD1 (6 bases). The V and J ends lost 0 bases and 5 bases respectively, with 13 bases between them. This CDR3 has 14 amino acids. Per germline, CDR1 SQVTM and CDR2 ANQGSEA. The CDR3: CSVEEGGREYGYTF. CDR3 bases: TGCAGCGTTGAAGAGGGGGGCAGGGAATATGGCTACACCTTC.

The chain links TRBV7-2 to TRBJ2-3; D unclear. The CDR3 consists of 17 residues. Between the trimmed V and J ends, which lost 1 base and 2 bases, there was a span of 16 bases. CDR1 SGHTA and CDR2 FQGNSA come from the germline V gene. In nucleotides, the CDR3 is TGTGCCAGCAGCTTAGTCATGGTATATCCTCACACAGATACGCAGTATTTT. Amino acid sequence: CASSLVMVYPHTDTQYF.

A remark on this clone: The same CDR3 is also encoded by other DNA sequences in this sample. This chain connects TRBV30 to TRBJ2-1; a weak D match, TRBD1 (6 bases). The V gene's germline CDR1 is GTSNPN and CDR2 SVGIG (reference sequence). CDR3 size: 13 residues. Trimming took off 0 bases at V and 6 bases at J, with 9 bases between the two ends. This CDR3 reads CAWSVSGANEQFF. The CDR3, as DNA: TGTGCCTGGAGTGTATCAGGGGCCAATGAGCAGTTCTTC.

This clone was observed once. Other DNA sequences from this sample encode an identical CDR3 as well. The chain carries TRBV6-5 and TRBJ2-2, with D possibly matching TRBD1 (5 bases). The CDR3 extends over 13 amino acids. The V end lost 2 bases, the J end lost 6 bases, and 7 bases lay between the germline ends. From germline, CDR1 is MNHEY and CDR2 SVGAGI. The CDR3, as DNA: TGTGCCAGCAGTTACGGGGCCCCCGGGGAGCTGTTTTTT. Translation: CASSYGAPGELFF.

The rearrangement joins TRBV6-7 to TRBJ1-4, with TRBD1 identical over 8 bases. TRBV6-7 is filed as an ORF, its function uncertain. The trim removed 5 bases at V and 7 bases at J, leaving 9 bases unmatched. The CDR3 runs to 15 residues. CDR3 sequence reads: CASSLRQGRGEKLFF. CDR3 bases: TGTGCCAGCAGTCTCCGACAGGGGAGAGGTGAAAAACTGTTTTTT.

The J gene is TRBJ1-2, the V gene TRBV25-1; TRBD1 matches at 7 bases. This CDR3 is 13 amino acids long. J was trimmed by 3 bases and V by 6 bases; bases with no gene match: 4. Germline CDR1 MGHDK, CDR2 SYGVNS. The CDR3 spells CASRDTGDYGYTF. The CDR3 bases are TGTGCCAGCAGGGACACAGGGGACTATGGCTACACCTTC.

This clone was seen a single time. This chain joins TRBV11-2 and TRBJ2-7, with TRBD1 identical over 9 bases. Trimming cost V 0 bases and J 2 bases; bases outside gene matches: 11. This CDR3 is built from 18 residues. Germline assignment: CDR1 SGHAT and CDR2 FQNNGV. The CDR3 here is CASSLDSGTGIGAYEQYF. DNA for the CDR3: TGTGCCAGCAGCTTAGACTCCGGGACAGGGATAGGGGCCTACGAGCAGTACTTC.

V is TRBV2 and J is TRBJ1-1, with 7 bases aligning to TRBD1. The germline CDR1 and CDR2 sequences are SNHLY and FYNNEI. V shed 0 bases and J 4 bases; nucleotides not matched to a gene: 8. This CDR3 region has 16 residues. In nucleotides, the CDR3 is TGTGCCAGCAGTGAAGCAGCAGGGGGTCTGGGCACTGAAGCTTTCTTT. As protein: CASSEAAGGLGTEAFF.

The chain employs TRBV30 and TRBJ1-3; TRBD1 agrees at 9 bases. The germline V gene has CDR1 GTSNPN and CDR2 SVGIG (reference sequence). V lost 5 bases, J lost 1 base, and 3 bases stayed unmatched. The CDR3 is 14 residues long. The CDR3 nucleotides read TGTGCCTGGGCCGGGACAGGGTCTGGAAACACCATATATTTT. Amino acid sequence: CAWAGTGSGNTIYF.

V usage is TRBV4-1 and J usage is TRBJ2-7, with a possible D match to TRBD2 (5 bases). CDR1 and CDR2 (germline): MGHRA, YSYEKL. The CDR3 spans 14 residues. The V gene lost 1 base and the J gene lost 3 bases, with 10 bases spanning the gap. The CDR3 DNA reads TGCGCCAGCAGCCAAGGTCCGGGGTACTACGAGCAGTACTTC. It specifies CASSQGPGYYEQYF.

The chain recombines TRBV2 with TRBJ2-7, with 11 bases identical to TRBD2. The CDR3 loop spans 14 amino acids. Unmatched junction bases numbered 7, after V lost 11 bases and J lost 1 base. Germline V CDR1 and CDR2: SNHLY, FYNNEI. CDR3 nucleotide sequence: TGTGCCGGGAAGGGACTAGCGGAATCCTACGAGCAGTACTTC. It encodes CAGKGLAESYEQYF.

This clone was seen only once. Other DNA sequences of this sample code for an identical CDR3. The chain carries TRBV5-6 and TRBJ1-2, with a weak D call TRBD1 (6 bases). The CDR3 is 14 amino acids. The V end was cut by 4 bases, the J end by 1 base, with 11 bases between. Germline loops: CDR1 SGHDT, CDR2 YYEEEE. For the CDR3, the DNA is TGTGCCAGCAGCCCCGGACAGAGTAACTATGGCTACACCTTC. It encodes CASSPGQSNYGYTF. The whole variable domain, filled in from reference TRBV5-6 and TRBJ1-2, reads DAGVTQSPTHLIKTRGQQVTLRCSPKSGHDTVSWYQQALGQGPQFIFQYYEEEERQRGNFPDRFSGHQFPNYSSELNVNALLLGDSALYLCASSPGQSNYGYTFGSGTRLTVV.

CDR3 in DNA: TGTGCCAGCAGCCCGGGTGGGACAGGGATCTCCGAGCAGTACTTC. Translation gives CASSPGGTGISEQYF. The chain is built from TRBV5-6 and TRBJ2-7; 9 bases line up with TRBD1. Per germline, CDR1 SGHDT and CDR2 YYEEEE. Trimming took 4 bases from V and 6 from J; bases not matched to a gene: 11. The CDR3 runs to 15 residues.